These 5 T cell receptor beta chains were all obtained from the same sample, sequenced in a study of cytomegalovirus exposure and HLA in healthy donors. Assay used: immunoSEQ multiplex PCR; TCRdb lists only in-frame clones, some missing. The table has under 400,000 clones, about nine tenths seen once. Material for sequencing was PBMCs. These receptors were collected from a woman aged 18-29 years in good health and CMV-seronegative.

The chain carries TRBV4-1 and TRBJ1-5; 10 bases map to TRBD1. V shed 0 bases and J 11 bases; nucleotides not matched to a gene: 1. Germline CDR1 reads MGHRA; CDR2 reads YSYEKL. This CDR3 spans 13 amino acids. CDR3 DNA sequence: TGCGCCAGCAGCCAAGAAGGACAGGGGGCCCAGCATTTT. This encodes CASSQEGQGAQHF.

The chain recombines TRBV9 with TRBJ1-4, with 8 nucleotides matching TRBD1. The CDR3 has 16 residues. Looked up from germline, CDR1 is SGDLS and CDR2 is YYNGEE. The V and J ends lost 0 bases and 5 bases, in that order; junction bases with no gene match: 6. CDR3 bases: TGTGCCAGCAGCGTAGCTTCAGGGGGCCTAAATGAAAAACTGTTTTTT. Encoded protein: CASSVASGGLNEKLFF. Filled out from reference TRBV9 and TRBJ1-4, the complete variable domain reads DSGVTQTPKHLITATGQRVTLRCSPRSGDLSVYWYQQSLDQGLQFLIQYYNGEERAKGNILERFSAQQFPDLHSELNLSSLELGDSALYFCASSVASGGLNEKLFFGSGTQLSVL.

This clone was picked up one time. This chain links TRBV4-1 with TRBJ2-6; D gene ambiguous. V lost 1 base and J 2 bases, leaving 9 bases between the germline ends. CDR3 length: 16 residues. Germline CDR1 MGHRA, CDR2 YSYEKL. The CDR3 DNA sequence: TGCGCCAGCAGCCAAGTTCTGCGGACTGGGGCCAACGTCCTGACTTTC. It encodes CASSQVLRTGANVLTF.

The chain joins TRBV11-1 to TRBJ2-6; weak D call: TRBD1 (6 bases). From germline, CDR1 is SGHAT and CDR2 FQDESV (reference sequence). Trimming shortened V by 2 bases and J by 0 bases, and 11 bases separated the two germline ends. This CDR3 is built from 17 residues. CDR3 in DNA: TGTGCCAGCAGCTTAATTCGGACAGTCTCTGGGGCCAACGTCCTGACTTTC. As protein: CASSLIRTVSGANVLTF. Full variable domain (rest looked up from reference TRBV11-1 and TRBJ2-6): EAEVAQSPRYKITEKSQAVAFWCDPISGHATLYWYRQILGQGPELLVQFQDESVVDDSQLPKDRFSAERLKGVDSTLKIQPAELGDSAMYLCASSLIRTVSGANVLTFGAGSRLTVL.

The V gene is TRBV10-1, the J gene TRBJ2-7, with 10 bases lining up with TRBD1. The V gene's germline CDR1 is WNHNN and CDR2 SYGVQD (reference sequence). There are 14 residues in the CDR3. V lost 3 bases, J lost 4 bases, and 3 bases stayed unmatched. The CDR3 sequence: CASSDPGQGYEQYF. CDR3 in DNA: TGCGCCAGCAGTGACCCGGGACAGGGGTACGAGCAGTACTTC.